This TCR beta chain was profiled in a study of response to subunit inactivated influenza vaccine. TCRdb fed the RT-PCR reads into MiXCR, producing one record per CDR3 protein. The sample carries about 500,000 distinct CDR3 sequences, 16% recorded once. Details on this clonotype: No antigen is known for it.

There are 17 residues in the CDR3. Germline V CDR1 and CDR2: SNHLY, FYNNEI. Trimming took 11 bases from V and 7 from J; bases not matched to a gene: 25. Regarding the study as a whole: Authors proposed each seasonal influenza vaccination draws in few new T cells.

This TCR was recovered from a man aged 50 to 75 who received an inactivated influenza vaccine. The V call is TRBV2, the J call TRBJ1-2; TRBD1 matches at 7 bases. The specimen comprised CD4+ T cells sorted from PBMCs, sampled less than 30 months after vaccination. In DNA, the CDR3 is TGTGCCTGCTGTACACAGGGGAGGGGGCATATAAGGGGTGGCTACACCTTC. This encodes CACCTQGRGHIRGGYTF.